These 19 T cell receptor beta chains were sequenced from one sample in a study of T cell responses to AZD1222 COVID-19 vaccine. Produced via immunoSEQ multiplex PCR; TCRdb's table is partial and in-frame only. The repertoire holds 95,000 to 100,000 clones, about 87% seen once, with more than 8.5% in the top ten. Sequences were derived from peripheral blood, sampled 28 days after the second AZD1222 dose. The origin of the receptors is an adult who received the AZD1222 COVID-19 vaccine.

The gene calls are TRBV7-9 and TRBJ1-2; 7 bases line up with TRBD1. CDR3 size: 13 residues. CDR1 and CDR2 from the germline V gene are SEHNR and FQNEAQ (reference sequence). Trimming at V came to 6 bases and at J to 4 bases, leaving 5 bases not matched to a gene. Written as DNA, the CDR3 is TGTGCCAGCAGGGCGACAGGGCCCTATGGCTACACCTTC. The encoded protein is CASRATGPYGYTF.

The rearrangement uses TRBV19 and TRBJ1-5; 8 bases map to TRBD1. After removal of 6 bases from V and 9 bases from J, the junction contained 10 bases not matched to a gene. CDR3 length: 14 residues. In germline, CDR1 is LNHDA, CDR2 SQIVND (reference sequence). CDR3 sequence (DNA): TGTGCCAGTAGGGTGACAGGGGTCCGGGGGCCCCAGCATTTT. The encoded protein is CASRVTGVRGPQHF. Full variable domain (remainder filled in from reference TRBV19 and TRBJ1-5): DGGITQSPKYLFRKEGQNVTLSCEQNLNHDAMYWYRQDPGQGLRLIYYSQIVNDFQKGDIAEGYSVSREKKESFPLTVTSAQKNPTAFYLCASRVTGVRGPQHFGDGTRLSIL.

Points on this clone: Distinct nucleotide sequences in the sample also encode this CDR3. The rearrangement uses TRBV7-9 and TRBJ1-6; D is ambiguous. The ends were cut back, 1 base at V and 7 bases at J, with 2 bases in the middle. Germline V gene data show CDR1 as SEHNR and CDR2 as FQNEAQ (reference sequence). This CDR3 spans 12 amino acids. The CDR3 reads CASSLDNSPLHF. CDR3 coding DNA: TGTGCCAGCAGCTTAGACAATTCACCCCTCCACTTT.

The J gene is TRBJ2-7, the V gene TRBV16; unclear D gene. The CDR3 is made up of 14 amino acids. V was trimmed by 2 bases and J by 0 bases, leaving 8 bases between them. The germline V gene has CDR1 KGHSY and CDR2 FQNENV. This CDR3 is CASSQALLSYEQYF. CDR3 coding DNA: TGTGCCAGCAGCCAAGCCCTGCTCTCCTACGAGCAGTACTTC.

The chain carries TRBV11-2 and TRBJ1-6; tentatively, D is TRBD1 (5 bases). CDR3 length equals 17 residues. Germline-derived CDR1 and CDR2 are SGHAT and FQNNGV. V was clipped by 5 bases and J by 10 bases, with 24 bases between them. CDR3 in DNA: TGTGCCAGCAGCATTTTCGGCAGGGAAGGTTTAAGGTCACCCCTCCACTTT. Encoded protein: CASSIFGREGLRSPLHF.

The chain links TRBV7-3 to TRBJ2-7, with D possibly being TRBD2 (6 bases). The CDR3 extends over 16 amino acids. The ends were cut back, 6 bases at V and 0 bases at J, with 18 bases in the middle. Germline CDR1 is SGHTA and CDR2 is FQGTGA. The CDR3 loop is CASSRSRDSSSYEQYF. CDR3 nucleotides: TGTGCCAGCAGTAGAAGCCGGGACTCGAGCTCCTACGAGCAGTACTTC.

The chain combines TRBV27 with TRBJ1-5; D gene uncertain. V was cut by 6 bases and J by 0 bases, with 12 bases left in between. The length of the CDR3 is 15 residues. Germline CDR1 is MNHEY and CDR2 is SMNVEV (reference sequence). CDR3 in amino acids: CASSHARYSNQPQHF. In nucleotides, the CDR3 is TGTGCCAGCAGCCACGCCCGATATAGCAATCAGCCCCAGCATTTT.

CDR3 coding DNA: TGTGCAAGTCGCTTCAATTCACCCCTCCACTTT. It specifies CASRFNSPLHF. The chain employs TRBV12-2 and TRBJ1-6. TRBV12-2 is tagged as a pseudogene. CDR3 length: 11 amino acids.

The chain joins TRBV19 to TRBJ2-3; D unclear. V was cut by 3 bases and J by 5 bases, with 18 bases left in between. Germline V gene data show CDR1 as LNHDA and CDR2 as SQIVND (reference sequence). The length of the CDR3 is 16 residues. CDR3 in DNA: TGTGCCAGTAGTATTGGGTTAGGTCAGATTTTAGATACGCAGTATTTT. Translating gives CASSIGLGQILDTQYF.

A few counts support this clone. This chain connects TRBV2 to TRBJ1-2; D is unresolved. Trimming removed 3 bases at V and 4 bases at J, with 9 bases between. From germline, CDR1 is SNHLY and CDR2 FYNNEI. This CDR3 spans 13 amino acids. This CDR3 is CASSDAAGYGYTF. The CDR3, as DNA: TGTGCCAGCAGTGATGCGGCCGGCTATGGCTACACCTTC.

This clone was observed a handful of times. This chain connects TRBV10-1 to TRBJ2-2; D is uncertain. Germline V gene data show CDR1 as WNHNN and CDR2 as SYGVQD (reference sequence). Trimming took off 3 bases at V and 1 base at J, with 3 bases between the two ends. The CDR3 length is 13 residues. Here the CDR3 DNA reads TGCGCCAGCAGTGACTGGAACACCGGGGAGCTGTTTTTT. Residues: CASSDWNTGELFF.

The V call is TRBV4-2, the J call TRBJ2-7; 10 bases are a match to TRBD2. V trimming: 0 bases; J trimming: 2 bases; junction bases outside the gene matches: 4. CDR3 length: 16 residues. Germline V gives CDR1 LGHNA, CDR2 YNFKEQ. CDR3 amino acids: CASSQEVSGRAYEQYF. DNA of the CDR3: TGTGCCAGCAGCCAAGAGGTCAGCGGGAGGGCCTACGAGCAGTACTTC.

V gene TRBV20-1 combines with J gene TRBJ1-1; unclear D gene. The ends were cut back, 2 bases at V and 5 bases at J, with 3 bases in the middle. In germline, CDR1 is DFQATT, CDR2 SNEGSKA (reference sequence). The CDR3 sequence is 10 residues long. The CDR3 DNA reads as TGCAGTGCTAGAAGGACTGAAGCTTTCTTT. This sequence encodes CSARRTEAFF.

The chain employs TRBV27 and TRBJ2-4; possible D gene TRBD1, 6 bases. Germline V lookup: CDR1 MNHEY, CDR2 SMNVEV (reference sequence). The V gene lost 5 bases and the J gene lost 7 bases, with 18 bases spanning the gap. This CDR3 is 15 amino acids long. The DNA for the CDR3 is TGTGCCAGCAGTGAACAGGGTCAATTAAAGAACATTCAGTACTTC. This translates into CASSEQGQLKNIQYF.

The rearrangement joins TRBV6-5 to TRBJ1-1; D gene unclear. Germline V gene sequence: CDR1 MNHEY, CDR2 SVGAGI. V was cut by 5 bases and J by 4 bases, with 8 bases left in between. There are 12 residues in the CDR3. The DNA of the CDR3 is TGTGCCAGCAGTAGGTTTGGCACTGAAGCTTTCTTT. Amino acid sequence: CASSRFGTEAFF.

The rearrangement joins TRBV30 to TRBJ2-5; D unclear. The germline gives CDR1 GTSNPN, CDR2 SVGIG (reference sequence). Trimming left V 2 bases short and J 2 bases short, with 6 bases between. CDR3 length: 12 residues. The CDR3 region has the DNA TGTGCCTGGAGTTCACGGCAAGAGACCCAGTACTTC. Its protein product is CAWSSRQETQYF. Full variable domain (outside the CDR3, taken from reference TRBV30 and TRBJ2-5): SQTIHQWPATLVQPVGSPLSLECTVEGTSNPNLYWYRQAAGRGLQLLFYSVGIGQISSEVPQNLSASRPQDRQFILSSKKLLLSDSGFYLCAWSSRQETQYFGPGTRLLVL.

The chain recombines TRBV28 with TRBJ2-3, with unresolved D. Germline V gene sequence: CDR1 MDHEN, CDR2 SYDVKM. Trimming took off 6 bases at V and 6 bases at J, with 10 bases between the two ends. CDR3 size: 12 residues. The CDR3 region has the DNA TGTGCCAGCAGCTCTAGACCCGATACGCAGTATTTT. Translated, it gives CASSSRPDTQYF.

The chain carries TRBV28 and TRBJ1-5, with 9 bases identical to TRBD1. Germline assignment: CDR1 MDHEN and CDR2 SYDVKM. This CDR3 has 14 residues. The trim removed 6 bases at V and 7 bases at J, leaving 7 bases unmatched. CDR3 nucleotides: TGTGCCAGCAGGCCCGGGACAGGGTCCCAGCCCCAGCATTTT. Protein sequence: CASRPGTGSQPQHF.

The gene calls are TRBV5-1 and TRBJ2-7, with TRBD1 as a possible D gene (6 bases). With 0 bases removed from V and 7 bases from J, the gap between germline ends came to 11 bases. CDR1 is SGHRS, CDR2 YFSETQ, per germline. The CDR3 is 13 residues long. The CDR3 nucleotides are TGCGCCAGCAGCTTGGACAGGGTGGGGGAGCAGTACTTC. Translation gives CASSLDRVGEQYF.